The rows below give T cell receptor beta chains drawn from one sample of a study of shared T cell receptors in the human thymus. Generated by immunoSEQ multiplex PCR, the TCRdb table keeps only in-frame clones and is missing some. This repertoire shows about 730,000 clones, 70% to 90% found once; its top ten account for around 0.01%. The sample was also linked to a second study, of human thymus T cells.

The sample was thymocytes. The receptor set was obtained from a girl under three years old with a congenital heart defect. The CDR3 runs from the conserved cysteine through the conserved F or W. D genes are given only for firm matches. Clone size is shown for a subset of rows, as once, few, many or a class of expanded clone.

>TRBV25-1|TRBD1|TRBJ2-1|once
TGTGCCAGCAGTGATGGGGCCCCCGGGACAGGGGGCAACAATGAGCAGTTCTTC
CASSDGAPGTGGNNEQFF
>TRBV20-1|-|TRBJ1-1|-
TGCAGGGGGGGGAGGGCTTTCTTT
CRGGRAFF
>TRBV28|TRBD1|TRBJ1-4|-
TGTGCCAGCAATGTAGATGAGACAGGGGCGGATGAAAAACTGTTTTTT
CASNVDETGADEKLFF
>TRBV28|TRBD1|TRBJ1-1|-
TGTGCCAGCAGTTTGGGACAGGTCCTTCGTGAGGGTGAAGCTTTCTTT
CASSLGQVLREGEAFF
>TRBV7-4|-|TRBJ1-1|-
TGTGCCAGCAGCTATCAAAACACTGAAGCTTTCTTT
CASSYQNTEAFF
>TRBV19|-|TRBJ1-1|-
TGTGCCAGTAGTAATCTACAGGGGAACACTGAAGCTTTCTTT
CASSNLQGNTEAFF
>TRBV2|TRBD1|TRBJ2-7|-
TGTGCCAGCAGGACCGAGGGACAGGGTATAAACTACGAGCAGTACTTC
CASRTEGQGINYEQYF
>TRBV11-2|-|TRBJ2-7|-
TGTGCCAGCAGCTTAGATCCCAGGGGCGAGCAGTACTTC
CASSLDPRGEQYF
>TRBV10-3|TRBD2|TRBJ2-3|once
TGTGCCATCTCACCCGTGGCGGGGGTCGCAGATACGCAGTATTTT
CAISPVAGVADTQYF
>TRBV6-5|-|TRBJ2-2|once
TGTGCCAGCAGCCACTACAGGGACCACACCGGGGAGCTGTTTTTT
CASSHYRDHTGELFF
>TRBV20-1|-|TRBJ2-5|-
TGCAGTGCCGATAGTCAAGAGACCCAGTACTTC
CSADSQETQYF
>TRBV2|-|TRBJ1-4|-
TGTGCCACCGACCGGGTTACAACTAATGAAAAACTGTTTTTT
CATDRVTTNEKLFF
>TRBV4-3|TRBD2|TRBJ2-3|-
TGCGCCAGCAGCCCGGGAGGGGGGGCCCACACAGATACGCAGTATTTT
CASSPGGGAHTDTQYF
>TRBV2|TRBD1|TRBJ1-5|-
TGTGCCAGCAGTGAAAGGGGGCCTAGGTTACCCCAGCATTTT
CASSERGPRLPQHF
>TRBV6-1|-|TRBJ1-2|-
TGTGCCAGCAGTGATGGACACCCTATCTATGGCTACACCTTC
CASSDGHPIYGYTF
>TRBV10-3|-|TRBJ2-2|-
TGTGCCACCTCCCAGGGCAACACCGGGGAGCTGTTTTTT
CATSQGNTGELFF
>TRBV28|TRBD2|TRBJ2-2|-
TGTGCCAGCACTAAAGCGGGGGACACCGGGGAGCTGTTTTTT
CASTKAGDTGELFF
>TRBV6-6|-|TRBJ1-5|few
TGTGCCAGCAGCTTCTCGGGGCAGCCCCAGCATTTT
CASSFSGQPQHF
>TRBV7-6|-|TRBJ1-1|-
TGTGCCAGCAGCTTAGGCAGCGGGACCGCCAAGGACACTGAAGCTTTCTTT
CASSLGSGTAKDTEAFF
>TRBV19|TRBD1|TRBJ1-4|few
TGTGCCAGTGGGACTGCCGGGACAGTACCTGAAAAACTGTTTTTT
CASGTAGTVPEKLFF
>TRBV4-1|TRBD1|TRBJ1-5|few
TGCGCCAGCAGCCAAGATCCTGCGACAGGGCCCTCCTCTAATCAGCCCCAGCATTTT
CASSQDPATGPSSNQPQHF
>TRBV14|-|TRBJ1-3|-
TGTGCCAGCAGCAAGAGGAGCCCGGTGCGAAACACCATATATTTT
CASSKRSPVRNTIYF
>TRBV5-1|TRBD1|TRBJ1-1|-
TGCGCCAGCAGTCCCGAACGGACAGGGGACACTGAAGCTTTCTTT
CASSPERTGDTEAFF
>TRBV19|-|TRBJ1-1|few
TGTGCCAGTAGTATGGGTCCTAACAGGGATTCGGCTTTCTTT
CASSMGPNRDSAFF
>TRBV5-8|TRBD1|TRBJ1-5|-
TGTGCCAGCAGCTTGTTATTTAGGGGGCTGGGCAATCAGCCCCAGCATTTT
CASSLLFRGLGNQPQHF
>TRBV5-6|-|TRBJ1-6|-
TGTGCCAGCAGCCGCCGGGACTTAAAGACTCGTCCCCTCCACTTT
CASSRRDLKTRPLHF
>TRBV25-1|-|TRBJ1-1|-
TGTGCCAGCAGCCCCCCTTGGATTCGGGCTGAAGCTTTCTTT
CASSPPWIRAEAFF
>TRBV27|TRBD1|TRBJ2-5|-
TGTGCCAGCAGTCCCCGGGACAGGGGGAAAGAGACCCAGTACTTC
CASSPRDRGKETQYF
>TRBV5-8|TRBD2|TRBJ2-5|-
TGTGCCAGCAGCGGAGGCGGGGGGGAGACCCAGTACTTC
CASSGGGGETQYF
>TRBV5-1|TRBD1|TRBJ1-2|-
TGCGCCAGCAGCTTGACAGGGGGCTGGTACACCTTC
CASSLTGGWYTF
>TRBV4-3|TRBD2|TRBJ2-2|-
TGCGCCAGCAGCGACCTCGCAGTAGCTAGCGGGGTGTCCGGGGAGCTGTTTTTT
CASSDLAVASGVSGELFF
>TRBV4-1|-|TRBJ1-4|-
TGCGCCAGCAGCCAAGATTTTCAGCCAGGGTCTTCTGAAAAACTGTTTTTT
CASSQDFQPGSSEKLFF
>TRBV14|-|TRBJ1-3|-
TGTGCCAGCAGCCAAGATCCCCGGACACTTAATAACTCTGGAAACACCATATATTTT
CASSQDPRTLNNSGNTIYF
>TRBV7-2|-|TRBJ2-7|-
TGTGCCAGCAGCTTAGTTTCGGGCAGGGGAATCTACGAGCAGTACTTC
CASSLVSGRGIYEQYF
>TRBV7-6|-|TRBJ2-7|-
TGTGCCAGCAGCCATTCTACTCGCGGGCCGGGCGCCTACGAGCAGTACTTC
CASSHSTRGPGAYEQYF
>TRBV9|TRBD1|TRBJ1-4|-
TGTGCCAGCAGCGTAGAGGGACAGGACCGTCAGAATGAAAAACTGTTTTTT
CASSVEGQDRQNEKLFF
>TRBV5-4|TRBD1|TRBJ1-2|-
TGTGCCAGCCGAGACAGGGGGCGGGTTGACTATGGCTACACCTTC
CASRDRGRVDYGYTF
>TRBV11-2|TRBD1|TRBJ2-2|few
TGTGCCAGCAGCCCAGGGACAGGGTGCCCCGGGGAGCTGTTTTTT
CASSPGTGCPGELFF
>TRBV9|TRBD2|TRBJ2-3|-
TGTGCCAGCAGCCCACCAGGCGGACTAGCGGGGGGGTTAGCAGATACGCAGTATTTT
CASSPPGGLAGGLADTQYF
>TRBV7-9|TRBD1|TRBJ2-7|-
TGTGCCAGCAGCTTACCGTTCCCCTACACGGACAGGGGGAACGAGCAGTACTTC
CASSLPFPYTDRGNEQYF
>TRBV27|-|TRBJ1-1|once
TGTGCCAGCAGTTTAGAGGGTCGGGTCGAGAACACTGAAGCTTTCTTT
CASSLEGRVENTEAFF
>TRBV12-5|TRBD1|TRBJ2-2|-
TGTGCTAGTGGTTACACCCCCGAAGACAGGGGGAGGAACACCGGGGAGCTGTTTTTT
CASGYTPEDRGRNTGELFF
>TRBV6-1|TRBD2|TRBJ2-7|-
TGTGCCAGCATTTGCGGGGGAACTTCCTACGAGCAGTACTTC
CASICGGTSYEQYF
>TRBV7-6|TRBD1|TRBJ1-2|-
TGTGCCAGCAGTTTCGGGACAGGCAAGGGCTACACCTTC
CASSFGTGKGYTF
>TRBV9|-|TRBJ1-2|-
TGTGCCAGCAGCGTTCTAGACAGTCTCTATGGCTACACCTTC
CASSVLDSLYGYTF
>TRBV6-5|-|TRBJ2-7|-
TGTGCCAGCAGTCCGAAGGGGGGGTCCTACGAGCAGTACTTC
CASSPKGGSYEQYF
>TRBV9|TRBD1|TRBJ1-3|few
TGTGCCAGCAGCGTAGGATTTTTAAGGGACAGACACTCTGGAAACACCATATATTTT
CASSVGFLRDRHSGNTIYF
>TRBV10-3|TRBD1|TRBJ1-2|once
TGTGCCATCAGTGAGTTTGTTGAAAGGGGACAGGATCATGGCTACACCTTC
CAISEFVERGQDHGYTF
>TRBV11-2|-|TRBJ2-7|-
TGTGCCAGCAGCTTAGCCGTTGACAGCTACGAGCAGTACTTC
CASSLAVDSYEQYF
>TRBV28|-|TRBJ2-2|-
TGTGCCAGCAGTCACGGGGGTCGAAACACCGGGGAGCTGTTTTTT
CASSHGGRNTGELFF
>TRBV2|TRBD2|TRBJ2-3|few
TGTGCCAGCAATCTAGCGGGGTCCGGGAATACGCAGTATTTT
CASNLAGSGNTQYF
>TRBV2|-|TRBJ2-2|-
TGTGCCAGCAGTCATACAGGGTTGGACACCGGGGAGCTGTTTTTT
CASSHTGLDTGELFF
>TRBV5-6|-|TRBJ2-3|-
TGTGCCAGCAGCTCATTAGCGGCAGATACGCAGTATTTT
CASSSLAADTQYF